This record concerns one T cell receptor beta chain sequence. The data are from a study of cytomegalovirus exposure and HLA in healthy donors. This CDR3 comprises 16 residues. Primers for the PCR totalled 60 Vbeta and 13 Jbeta. The table came from immunoSEQ multiplex PCR; TCRdb's copy has only in-frame clones and leaves some out. The table has some 150,000 clones, over 65% seen once. The TCR originated in a man under 40 in good health and CMV-seronegative. This chain connects TRBV7-5 to TRBJ2-5; the table names TRBD1, a call not compared with the DNA. TRBV7-5 is a known pseudogene. The sample consisted of PBMCs. The CDR3 is CARSTEPTGPIGTQYF. CDR3 DNA sequence: TGTGCCAGAAGCACAGAACCGACAGGTCCCATCGGGACCCAGTACTTC.